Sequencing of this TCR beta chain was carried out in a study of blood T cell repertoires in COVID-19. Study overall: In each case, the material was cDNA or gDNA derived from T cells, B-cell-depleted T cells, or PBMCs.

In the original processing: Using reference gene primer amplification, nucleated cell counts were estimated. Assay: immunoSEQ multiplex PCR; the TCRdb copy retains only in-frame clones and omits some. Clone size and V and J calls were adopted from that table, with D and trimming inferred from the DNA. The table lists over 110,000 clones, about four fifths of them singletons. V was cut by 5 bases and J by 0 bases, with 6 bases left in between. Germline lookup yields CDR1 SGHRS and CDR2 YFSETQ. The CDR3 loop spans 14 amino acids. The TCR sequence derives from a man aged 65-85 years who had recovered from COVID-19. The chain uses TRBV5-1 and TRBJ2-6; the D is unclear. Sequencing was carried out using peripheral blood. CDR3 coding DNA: TGCGCCAGCAGGCCGGTCTCTGGGGCCAACGTCCTGACTTTC. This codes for CASRPVSGANVLTF.